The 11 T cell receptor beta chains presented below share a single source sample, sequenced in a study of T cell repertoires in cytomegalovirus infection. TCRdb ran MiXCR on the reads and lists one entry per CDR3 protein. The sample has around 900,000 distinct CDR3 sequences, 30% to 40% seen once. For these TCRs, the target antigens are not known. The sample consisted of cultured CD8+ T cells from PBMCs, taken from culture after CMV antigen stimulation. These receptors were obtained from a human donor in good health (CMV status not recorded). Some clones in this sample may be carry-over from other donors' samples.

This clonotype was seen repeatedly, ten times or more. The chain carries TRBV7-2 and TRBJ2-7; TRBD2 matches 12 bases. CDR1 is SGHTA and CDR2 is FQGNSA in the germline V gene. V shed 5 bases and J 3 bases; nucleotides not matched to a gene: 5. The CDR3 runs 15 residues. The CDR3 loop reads CASSPTSGGNYEQYF. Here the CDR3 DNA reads TGTGCCAGCAGCCCCACTAGCGGGGGGAACTACGAGCAGTACTTC.

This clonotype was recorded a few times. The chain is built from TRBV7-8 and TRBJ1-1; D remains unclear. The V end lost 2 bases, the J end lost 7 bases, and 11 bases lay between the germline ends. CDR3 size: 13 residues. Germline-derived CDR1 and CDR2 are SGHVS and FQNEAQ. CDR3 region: CASSLNRVGEAFF. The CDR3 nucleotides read TGTGCCAGCAGCTTAAACCGGGTGGGTGAAGCTTTCTTT.

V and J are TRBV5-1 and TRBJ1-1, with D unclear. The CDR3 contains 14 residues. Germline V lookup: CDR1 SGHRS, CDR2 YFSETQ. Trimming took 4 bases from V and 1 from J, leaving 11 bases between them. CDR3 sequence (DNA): TGCGCCAGCAGCGCCACGGACGGGAACACTGAAGCTTTCTTT. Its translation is CASSATDGNTEAFF.

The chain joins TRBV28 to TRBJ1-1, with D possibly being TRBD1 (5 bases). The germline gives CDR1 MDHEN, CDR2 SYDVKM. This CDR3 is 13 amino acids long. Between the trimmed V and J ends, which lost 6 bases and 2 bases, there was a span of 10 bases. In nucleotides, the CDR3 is TGTGCCAGCAGGATACAGGTTAACACTGAAGCTTTCTTT. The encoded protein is CASRIQVNTEAFF.

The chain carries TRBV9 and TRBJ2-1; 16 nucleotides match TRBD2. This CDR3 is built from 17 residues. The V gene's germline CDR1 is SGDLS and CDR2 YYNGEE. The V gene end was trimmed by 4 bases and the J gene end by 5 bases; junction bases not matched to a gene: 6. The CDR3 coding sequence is TGTGCCAGCAGCCCGGGACTAGCGGGGGGGTTCCACAATGAGCAGTTCTTC. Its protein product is CASSPGLAGGFHNEQFF. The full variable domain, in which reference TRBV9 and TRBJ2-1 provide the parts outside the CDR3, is DSGVTQTPKHLITATGQRVTLRCSPRSGDLSVYWYQQSLDQGLQFLIQYYNGEERAKGNILERFSAQQFPDLHSELNLSSLELGDSALYFCASSPGLAGGFHNEQFFGPGTRLTVL.

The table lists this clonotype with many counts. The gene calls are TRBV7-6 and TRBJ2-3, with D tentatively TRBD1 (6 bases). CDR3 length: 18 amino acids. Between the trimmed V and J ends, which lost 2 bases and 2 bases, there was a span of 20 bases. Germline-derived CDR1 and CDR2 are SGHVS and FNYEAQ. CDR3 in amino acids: CASSLRWMMTGPTDTQYF. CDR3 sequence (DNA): TGTGCCAGCAGCTTAAGGTGGATGATGACAGGTCCCACAGATACGCAGTATTTT.

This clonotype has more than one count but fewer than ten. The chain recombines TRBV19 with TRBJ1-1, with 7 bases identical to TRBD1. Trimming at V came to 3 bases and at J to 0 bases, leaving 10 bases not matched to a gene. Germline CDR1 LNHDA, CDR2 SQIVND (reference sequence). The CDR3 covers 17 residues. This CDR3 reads CASSIRWTGPLNTEAFF. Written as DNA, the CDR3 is TGTGCCAGTAGTATCAGGTGGACAGGTCCCTTGAACACTGAAGCTTTCTTT.

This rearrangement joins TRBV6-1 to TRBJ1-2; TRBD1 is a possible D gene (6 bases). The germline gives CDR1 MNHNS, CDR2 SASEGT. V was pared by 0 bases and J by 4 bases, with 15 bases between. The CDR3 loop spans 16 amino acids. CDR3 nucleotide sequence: TGTGCCAGCAGTGAAGCCTGGGGGGCGCTGGGCTATGGCTACACCTTC. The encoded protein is CASSEAWGALGYGYTF.

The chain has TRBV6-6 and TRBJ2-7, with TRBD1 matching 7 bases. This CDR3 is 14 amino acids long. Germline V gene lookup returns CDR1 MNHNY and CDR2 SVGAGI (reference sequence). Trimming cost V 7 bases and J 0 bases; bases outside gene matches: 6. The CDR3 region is CASTLQGSSYEQYF. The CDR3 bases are TGTGCCAGCACGCTACAGGGGAGCTCCTACGAGCAGTACTTC.

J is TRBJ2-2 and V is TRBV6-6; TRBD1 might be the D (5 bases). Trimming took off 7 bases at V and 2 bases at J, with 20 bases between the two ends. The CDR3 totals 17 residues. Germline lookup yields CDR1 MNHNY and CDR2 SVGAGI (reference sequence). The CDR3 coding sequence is TGTGCCAGCATTCCCTTCAGTTTGACAGTTAACACCGGGGAGCTGTTTTTT. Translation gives CASIPFSLTVNTGELFF.

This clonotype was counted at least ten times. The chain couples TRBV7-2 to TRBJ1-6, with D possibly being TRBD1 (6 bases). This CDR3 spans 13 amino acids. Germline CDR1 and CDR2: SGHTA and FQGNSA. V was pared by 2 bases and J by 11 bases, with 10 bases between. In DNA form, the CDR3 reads TGTGCCAGCAGCTTAACAGGGCCGGCACCCCTCCACTTT. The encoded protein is CASSLTGPAPLHF.